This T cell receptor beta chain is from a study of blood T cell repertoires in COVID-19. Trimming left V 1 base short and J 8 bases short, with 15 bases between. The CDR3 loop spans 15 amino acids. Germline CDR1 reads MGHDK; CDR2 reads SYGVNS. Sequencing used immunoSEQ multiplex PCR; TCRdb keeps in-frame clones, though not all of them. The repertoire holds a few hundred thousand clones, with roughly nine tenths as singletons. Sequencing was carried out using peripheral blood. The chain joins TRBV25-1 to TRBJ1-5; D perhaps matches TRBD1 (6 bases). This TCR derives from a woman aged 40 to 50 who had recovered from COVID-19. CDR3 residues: CASSESGAGTKPQHF. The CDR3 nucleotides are TGTGCCAGCAGTGAATCAGGGGCGGGGACTAAGCCCCAGCATTTT.